The rows below give T cell receptor beta chains drawn from one sample of a study of response to subunit inactivated influenza vaccine. TCRdb itself ran the RT-PCR reads through MiXCR, one entry per CDR3 protein. This table holds roughly 570,000 distinct CDR3 sequences, 10% to 15% found once. The sample in question was PBMCs from blood, obtained about 40 days after vaccination. Receptors originate from a man in his fifties or sixties who received an inactivated influenza vaccine. Both conserved end residues are part of each CDR3. Clone sizes are given selectively: once, few, many, or a class where the clone is expanded.

-,TRBV4-3,TRBJ2-5,CASSPGTGGLWTQYF
-,TRBV18,TRBJ2-3,CASSPLGGAMSGTDTQYF
few,TRBV20-1,TRBJ1-6,CSARTGTEASPLHF
many,TRBV20-1,TRBJ2-7,CSANRDRGYEQYF
few,TRBV4-1,TRBJ1-4,CASRSPGQGETNEKLFF
-,TRBV7-2,TRBJ2-2,CASSRDGGGRTGELFF
-,TRBV4-3,TRBJ1-6,CASSQVRNSPLHF
-,TRBV5-1,TRBJ1-4,CASSLIPGPRGEKLFF
few,TRBV29-1,TRBJ1-2,CSVEGTVTGYTF
many,TRBV24-1,TRBJ2-3,CATRSTGTGDTQYF